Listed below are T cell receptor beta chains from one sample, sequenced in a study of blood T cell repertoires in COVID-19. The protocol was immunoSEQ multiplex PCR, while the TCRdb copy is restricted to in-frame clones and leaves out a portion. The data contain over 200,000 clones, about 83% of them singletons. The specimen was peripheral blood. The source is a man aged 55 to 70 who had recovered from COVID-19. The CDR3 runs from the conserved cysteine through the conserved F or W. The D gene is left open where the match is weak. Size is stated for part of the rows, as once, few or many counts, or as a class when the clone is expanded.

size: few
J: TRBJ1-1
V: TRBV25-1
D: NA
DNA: TGTGCCAGCGCCAGGGCGTTGGGCACTGAAGCTTTCTTT
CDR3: CASARALGTEAFF

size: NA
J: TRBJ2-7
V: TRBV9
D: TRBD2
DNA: TGTGCCAGCAGCCCTCGACTAGCGGGACCTTACGAGCAGTACTTC
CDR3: CASSPRLAGPYEQYF

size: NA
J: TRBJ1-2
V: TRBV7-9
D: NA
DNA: TGTGCCAGCAGCATACAGGGAGGGGCGGGCTATGGCTACACCTTC
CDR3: CASSIQGGAGYGYTF

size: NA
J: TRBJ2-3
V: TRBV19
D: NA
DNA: TGTGCCAGTAGTATAATCCAAGCCGGAGATACGCAGTATTTT
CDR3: CASSIIQAGDTQYF

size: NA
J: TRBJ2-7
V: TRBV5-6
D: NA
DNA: TGTGCCAGCAGCTTGCACCAGGGGTACGAGCAGTACTTC
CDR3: CASSLHQGYEQYF

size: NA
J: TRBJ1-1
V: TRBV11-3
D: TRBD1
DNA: TGTGCCAGCAGCTTGAGACAGGGTGAAGCTTTCTTT
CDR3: CASSLRQGEAFF

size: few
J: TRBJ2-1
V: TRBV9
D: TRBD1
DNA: TGTGCCAGCAGCCCGAGGGAGGGACAGGGATCCAATGAGCAGTTCTTC
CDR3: CASSPREGQGSNEQFF

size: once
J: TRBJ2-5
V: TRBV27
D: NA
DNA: TGTGCCAGCAGTTTACAGAGAGGCGAGACCCAGTACTTC
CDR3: CASSLQRGETQYF

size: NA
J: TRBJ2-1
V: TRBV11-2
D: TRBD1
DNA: TGTGCCAGCAGCGACACAGGGGATCCCTACAATGAGCAGTTCTTC
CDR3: CASSDTGDPYNEQFF

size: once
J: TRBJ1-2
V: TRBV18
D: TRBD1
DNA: TGTGCCAGCTCACCAAGCATAGGGACAGCCTCTAACTATGGCTACACCTTC
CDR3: CASSPSIGTASNYGYTF

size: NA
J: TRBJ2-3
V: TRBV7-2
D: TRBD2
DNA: TGTGCCAGCAGCTTAGCTAGCGGGGGGGCGTTGCCAACAGATACGCAGTATTTT
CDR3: CASSLASGGALPTDTQYF

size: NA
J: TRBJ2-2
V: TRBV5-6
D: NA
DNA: TGTGCCAGCAGTTCGGTAGGGAGGAACACCGGGGAGCTGTTTTTT
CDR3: CASSSVGRNTGELFF

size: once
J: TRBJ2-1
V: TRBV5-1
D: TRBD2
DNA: TGCGCCAGCAGCTTGGGTAGCGGGAGGTACAATGAGCAGTTCTTC
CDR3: CASSLGSGRYNEQFF

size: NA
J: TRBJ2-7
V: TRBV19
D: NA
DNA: TGTGCCAGTAGTATAGTGTCGGCAGGGCGCAACGAGCAGTACTTC
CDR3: CASSIVSAGRNEQYF

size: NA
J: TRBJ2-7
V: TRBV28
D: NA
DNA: TGTGCCAGCACGTCCGGATCGGAGTACGAGCAGTACTTC
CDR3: CASTSGSEYEQYF

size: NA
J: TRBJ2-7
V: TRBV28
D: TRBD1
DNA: TGTGCCAGCAGTTCTCCAGGGACAGGGCTCTACGAGCAGTACTTC
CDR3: CASSSPGTGLYEQYF

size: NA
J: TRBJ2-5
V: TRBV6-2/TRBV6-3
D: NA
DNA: TGTGCCAGCAGTTACTCGTTACAGGGACAAGAGACCCAGTACTTC
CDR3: CASSYSLQGQETQYF

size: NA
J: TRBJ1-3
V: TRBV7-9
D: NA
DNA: TGTGCCAGCAGCTTAGTCGGAGGGCCTGGAAACACCATATATTTT
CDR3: CASSLVGGPGNTIYF

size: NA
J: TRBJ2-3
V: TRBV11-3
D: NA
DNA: TGTGCCAGCAGCTTAGGGTTACAGGATTTTCGCACAGATACGCAGTATTTT
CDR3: CASSLGLQDFRTDTQYF

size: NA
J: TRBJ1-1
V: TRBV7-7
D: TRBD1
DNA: TGTGCCAGCAGCTACCACAGGGGAACTGAAGCTTTCTTT
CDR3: CASSYHRGTEAFF

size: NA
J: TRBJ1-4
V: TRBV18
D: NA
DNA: TGTGCCAGCTCACCACGGCCAGCTAATGAAAAACTGTTTTTT
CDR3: CASSPRPANEKLFF

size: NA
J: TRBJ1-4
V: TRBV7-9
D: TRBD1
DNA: TGTGCCAGCAGCCCCGGGACAGGAGAGGAAAAACTGTTTTTT
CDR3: CASSPGTGEEKLFF

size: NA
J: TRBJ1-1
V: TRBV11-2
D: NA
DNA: TGTGCCAGCAGTTTGAGACTGAGCACTGAAGCTTTCTTT
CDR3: CASSLRLSTEAFF

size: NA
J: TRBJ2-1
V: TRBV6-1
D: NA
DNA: TGTGCCAGCAGTGTCATGGGACTCCCCTTGGCCAATGAGCAGTTCTTC
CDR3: CASSVMGLPLANEQFF

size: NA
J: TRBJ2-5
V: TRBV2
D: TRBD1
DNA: TGTGCCAGCAGCGGTACAGGGGGCTCTATGGGGACCCAGTACTTC
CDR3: CASSGTGGSMGTQYF

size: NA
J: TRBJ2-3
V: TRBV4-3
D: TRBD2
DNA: TGCGCCAGCAGCCAAGGCCCCGTAGCGGGGTGGGCCACAGATACGCAGTATTTT
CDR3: CASSQGPVAGWATDTQYF

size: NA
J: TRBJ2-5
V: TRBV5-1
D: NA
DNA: TGCGCCAGCAGCTTGCTGGCGGGGAACCAAGAGACCCAGTACTTC
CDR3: CASSLLAGNQETQYF

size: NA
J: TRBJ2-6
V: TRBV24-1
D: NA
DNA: TGTGCCACCAGTGACCTTGGGGGGTCTGGGGCCAACGTCCTGACTTTC
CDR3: CATSDLGGSGANVLTF

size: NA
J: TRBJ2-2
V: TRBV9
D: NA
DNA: TGTGCCAGCAGCTCAGCGAACACCGGGGAGCTGTTTTTT
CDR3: CASSSANTGELFF

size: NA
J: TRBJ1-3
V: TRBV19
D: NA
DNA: TGTGCCAGTAGGAGGTCGGCGAGCTCTGGAAACACCATATATTTT
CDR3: CASRRSASSGNTIYF

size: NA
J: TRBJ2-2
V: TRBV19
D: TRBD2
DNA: TGTGCCAGTAGTATCGAGCGGGGGGCCTACACCGGGGAGCTGTTTTTT
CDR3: CASSIERGAYTGELFF

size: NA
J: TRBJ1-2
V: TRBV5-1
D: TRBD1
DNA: TGCGCCAGCAGCTTGGAGGGCAGGGGGTTAGACTATGGCTACACCTTC
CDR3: CASSLEGRGLDYGYTF

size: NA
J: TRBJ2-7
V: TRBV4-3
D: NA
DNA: TGCGCCAGCAGCCAAGCCGTCGGGCAGGGAAAGCCGTACTTC
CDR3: CASSQAVGQGKPYF

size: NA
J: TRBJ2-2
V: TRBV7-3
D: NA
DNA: TGTGCCAGCAGCTTATACCCCTCTGGCAGACTCGGGGAGCTGTTTTTT
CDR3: CASSLYPSGRLGELFF

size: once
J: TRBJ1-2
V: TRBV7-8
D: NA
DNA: TGTGCCAGCAGCTTAGCCCGACAGGTAGTTGGCTATGGCTACACCTTC
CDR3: CASSLARQVVGYGYTF

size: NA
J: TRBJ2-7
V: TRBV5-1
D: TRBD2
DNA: TGCGCCAGCAGCTTGGGGCCGGGACTAGCGGGAGATCAGTACTTC
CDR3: CASSLGPGLAGDQYF

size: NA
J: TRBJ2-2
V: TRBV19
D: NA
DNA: TGTGCCAGTAGTATAGTGGGGACATGGGGTGCCAACACCGGGGAGCTGTTTTTT
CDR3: CASSIVGTWGANTGELFF

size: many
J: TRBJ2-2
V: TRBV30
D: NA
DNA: TGTGCCTGGGTTAATGGAGGGGGCGTGGTCGGGGAGCTGTTTTTT
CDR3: CAWVNGGGVVGELFF

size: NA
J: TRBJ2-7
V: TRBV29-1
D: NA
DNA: TGCAGCGTCCTGGACAGCTACGAGCAGTACTTC
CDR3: CSVLDSYEQYF

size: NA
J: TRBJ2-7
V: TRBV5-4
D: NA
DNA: TGTGCCAGCAGCTCCCCGGGAGTTTCCGAGCAGTACTTC
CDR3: CASSSPGVSEQYF

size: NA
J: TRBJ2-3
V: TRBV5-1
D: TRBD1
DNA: TGCGCCAGCACCATGGGGACAGCTGCAGATACGCAGTATTTT
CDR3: CASTMGTAADTQYF

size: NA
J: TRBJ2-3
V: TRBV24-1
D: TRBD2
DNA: TGTGCCACCAGTGATGGGACTAGCGGGGGGCCACGCACAGATACGCAGTATTTT
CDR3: CATSDGTSGGPRTDTQYF

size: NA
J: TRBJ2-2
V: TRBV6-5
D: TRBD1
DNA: TGTGCCAGCAGTAGGACAGGGCTGAACACCGGGGAGCTGTTTTTT
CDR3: CASSRTGLNTGELFF

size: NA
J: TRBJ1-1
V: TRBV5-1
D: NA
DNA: TGCGCCAGCAGCTTACAGGTTTCTGGGACTGAAGCTTTCTTT
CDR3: CASSLQVSGTEAFF

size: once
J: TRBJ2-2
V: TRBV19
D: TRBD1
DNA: TGTGCCAGTAGTAGGACAGGGGCTGACACCGGGGAGCTGTTTTTT
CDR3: CASSRTGADTGELFF

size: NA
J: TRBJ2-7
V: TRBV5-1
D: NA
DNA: TGCGCCAGCAGCTTGGTTACAGGCCTGGGCGAGCAGTACTTC
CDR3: CASSLVTGLGEQYF

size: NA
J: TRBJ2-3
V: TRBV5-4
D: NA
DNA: TGTGCCAGCAGCTTGGAGCTCGACACAGATACGCAGTATTTT
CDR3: CASSLELDTDTQYF

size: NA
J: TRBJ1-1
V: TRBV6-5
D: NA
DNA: TGTGCCAGCAGTTTCGGCAGGGTGAACACTGAAGCTTTCTTT
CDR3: CASSFGRVNTEAFF

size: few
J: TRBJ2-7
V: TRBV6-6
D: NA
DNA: TGTGCCAGCAGTCACCCCAGCCCAGGGAGGATCCTTTACGAGCAGTACTTC
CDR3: CASSHPSPGRILYEQYF

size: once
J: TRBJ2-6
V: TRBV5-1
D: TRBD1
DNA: TGCGCCAGCAGCTTGGGTGGGACAGCCTCCTCTGGGGCCAACGTCCTGACTTTC
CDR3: CASSLGGTASSGANVLTF